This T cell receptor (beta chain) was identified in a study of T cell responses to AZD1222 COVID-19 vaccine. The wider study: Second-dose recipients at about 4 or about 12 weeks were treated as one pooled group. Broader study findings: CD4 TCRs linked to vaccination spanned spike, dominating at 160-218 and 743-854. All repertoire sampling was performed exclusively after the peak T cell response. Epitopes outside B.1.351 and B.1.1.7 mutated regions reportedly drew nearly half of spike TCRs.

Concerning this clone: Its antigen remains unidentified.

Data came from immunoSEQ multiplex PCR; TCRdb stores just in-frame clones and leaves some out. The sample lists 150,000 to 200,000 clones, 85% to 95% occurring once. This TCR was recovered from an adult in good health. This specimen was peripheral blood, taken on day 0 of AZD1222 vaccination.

DNA of the CDR3: TGTGCCAGCAGCTTAGAGGACTACGAGCAGTACTTC. Translation: CASSLEDYEQYF. The chain carries TRBV7-9 and TRBJ2-7; D remains ambiguous. Deletions cut 1 base from V and 3 bases from J, with 4 bases between. The length of the CDR3 is 12 residues. Germline V lookup: CDR1 SEHNR, CDR2 FQNEAQ (reference sequence).